This T cell receptor beta chain was recovered during a study of blood T cells in healthy people across ages (dated by TCRdb to about 2015). About the investigation overall: In model experiments, roughly one uniquely barcoded TCR beta cDNA molecule per two T cells was captured by template switching. Donors of different ages were randomly distributed across sequencing lanes to avoid experimental bias. Using deep sequencing normalized with unique cDNA molecular identifiers, the study measured how TCR beta repertoire diversity changes with age. Using the same blood draw, the study looked at two additional independent replicas of 1 million unique cDNA reads for two donors, one aged 18 to 30 and the other aged 80 or older. Four age groups were formed from the donors: young (average 16 years), middle-aged (around 37), aged (roughly 56) and long-lived (around 82).

Of note for this clonotype: The antigen it recognizes is unknown. Base qualities are not provided; no much larger clone lies one nucleotide away.

V drops 4 bases and J drops 13 bases, leaving 25 bases in between. Spanning cysteine to phenylalanine, the CDR3 consists of 15 amino acids. The kept DNA is CDR3 alone, 45 bases in frame from the first base. Taken from the germline V gene (reference sequence), the CDR1 and CDR2 loops are MNHEY and SMNVEV. The donors were some 39 Caucasian individuals from Russia, aged roughly 6 to 100 years, who were systemically healthy. Each donor gave about 10 milliliters of peripheral blood, drawn into EDTA-treated Vacutainer tubes. Ficoll-Paque density-gradient centrifugation was used to isolate PBMCs, with at least 6.5 million per sample. Trizol reagent was used to extract total RNA from the PBMCs, yielding at least 5 micrograms per sample. Naive CD45RAhigh/CD27high T cell percentages were measured by flow cytometry on a PBMC aliquot from every donor. Here is what the overall study found, with its caveats: There was a strong correlation between observed TCR beta diversity and the percentage of naive T cells measured by flow cytometry. Compared with the aged group, the long-lived group had more naive CD4+ T cells, fewer expanded clones and increased TCR diversity, suggesting age selection. Estimates of total diversity based on one million sequenced T cells were considered lower bounds and underestimates. Donor CMV infection status was unknown, potentially confounding age-related changes in expanded clonotypes. As age increased, observed TCR beta diversity per million T cells dropped in a roughly linear way, and a significant reduction was already evident by age 40. Conclusive comparison of naive and antigen-experienced compartments was prevented by the profiling of bulk unsorted PBMCs.

Library preparation employed 5' RACE. Instrument on record: Illumina HiSeq 2500. The second PCR ran for about 6 to 12 cycles and used a J-beta primer mix along with a sample-barcoded 5' primer. A template-switch 5' adaptor carrying 12 random nucleotides introduced a unique molecular identifier onto each TCR beta cDNA molecule. Each sample yielded at least 2.5 million CDR3-containing paired-end reads. All of the RNA was converted into first-strand cDNA using the Mint cDNA synthesis kit, with a TRBC-specific oligonucleotide serving as the primer. After uracil-DNA glycosylase treatment, a first 18-cycle PCR used universal primers M1SS and BC2_uni_R on all cDNA. The authors processed their data as follows. For normalization, 1 million high-quality reads were randomly selected from each sample, with every read carrying a distinct molecular identifier. Instead of being binned into consensus sequences, reads with shared molecular identifiers were discarded. MiTCR, with a Q25 quality threshold and the strictest error-elimination algorithm, was used for CDR3 identification, clonotype clustering and error correction. A nonparametric unseen species model using Euler transformation provided a lower-bound estimate of total TCR beta diversity. TCRdb took the public reads, trimmed them with fastp at Q25, ran MiXCR for clone calling and kept in-frame beta chains. Under each unique CDR3 protein, matching rows form one entry showing the most common genes and DNA. The V and J calls here are based on TCRdb, not the publication. The sample profile shows approximately 1,100,000 distinct CDR3 sequences; 45% of them were found once. The ten largest clones capture approximately 20% of the sample.

This receptor chain uses TRBV27 and TRBJ2-5; a tentative D match to TRBD1 spans 5 bases. This receptor was identified in an older woman in good health. Sequencing was done on a sample of blood. The CDR3 protein sequence reads: CASSSRTIQYNERYF. The nucleotide sequence reads as follows: TGTGCCAGCAGTTCAAGGACAATACAGTACAATGAGCGGTACTTC.